This TCR beta chain was sequenced for a study of shared clonotypes between healthy human individuals. V lost 3 bases, J lost 6 bases, and 10 bases stayed unmatched. The CDR3 runs 15 residues. Germline-derived CDR1 and CDR2 are MNHNY and SVGAGI (reference sequence). Naive CD45RA+ and memory CD45RA-negative subsets were split from CD4+ cells. Details on this clone: No antigen is known for it.

Study-level results: Sampling covered nothing but blood. Tissue TCR repertoires likely differ from those found in blood.

Genomic DNA belonging to each subset was distributed in equal measure over several immunoSEQ plates. Sequencing was performed with immunoSEQ multiplex PCR; in TCRdb, only in-frame clones are kept and a portion is missing. The sample yields about 1.1 million clones, 70% to 80% seen once. This TCR derives from a man in his late teens or twenties in good health. Some clones in this sample may be carry-over from other donors' samples. The V call is TRBV6-6, the J call TRBJ1-2; 7 positions match TRBD1. The sequencing sample was made of memory CD4+ T cells from PBMCs. This sample's subset: CD45RA-negative fraction. The CDR3 spells CASSYSRDREDGYTF. The CDR3, as DNA: TGTGCCAGCAGTTATTCCCGAGACAGGGAGGATGGCTACACCTTC.